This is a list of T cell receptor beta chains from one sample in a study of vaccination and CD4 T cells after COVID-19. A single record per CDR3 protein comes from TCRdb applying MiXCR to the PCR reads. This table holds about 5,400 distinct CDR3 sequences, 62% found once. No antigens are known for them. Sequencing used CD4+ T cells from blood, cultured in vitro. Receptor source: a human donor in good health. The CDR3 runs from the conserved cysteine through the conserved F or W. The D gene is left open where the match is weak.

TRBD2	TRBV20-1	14	CSASTGGPGNEQFF
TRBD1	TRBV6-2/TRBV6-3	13	CASSVTGPYGYTF
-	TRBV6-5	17	CASGYSRLGTSTDTQYF
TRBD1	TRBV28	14	CASSHQGAGYEQYF
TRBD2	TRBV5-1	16	CASSLGLADLTGELFF
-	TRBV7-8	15	CASSPGTGVRDGYTF
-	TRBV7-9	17	CASSLGGVSVAFYEQYF
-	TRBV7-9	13	CASRVTLNTEAFF
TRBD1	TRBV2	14	CASRTGRGPYEQYF
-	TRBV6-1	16	CASSIRQQRANYGYTF
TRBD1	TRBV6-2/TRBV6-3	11	CASSPGQAQHF
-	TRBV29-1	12	CSVPIGGPSTFF